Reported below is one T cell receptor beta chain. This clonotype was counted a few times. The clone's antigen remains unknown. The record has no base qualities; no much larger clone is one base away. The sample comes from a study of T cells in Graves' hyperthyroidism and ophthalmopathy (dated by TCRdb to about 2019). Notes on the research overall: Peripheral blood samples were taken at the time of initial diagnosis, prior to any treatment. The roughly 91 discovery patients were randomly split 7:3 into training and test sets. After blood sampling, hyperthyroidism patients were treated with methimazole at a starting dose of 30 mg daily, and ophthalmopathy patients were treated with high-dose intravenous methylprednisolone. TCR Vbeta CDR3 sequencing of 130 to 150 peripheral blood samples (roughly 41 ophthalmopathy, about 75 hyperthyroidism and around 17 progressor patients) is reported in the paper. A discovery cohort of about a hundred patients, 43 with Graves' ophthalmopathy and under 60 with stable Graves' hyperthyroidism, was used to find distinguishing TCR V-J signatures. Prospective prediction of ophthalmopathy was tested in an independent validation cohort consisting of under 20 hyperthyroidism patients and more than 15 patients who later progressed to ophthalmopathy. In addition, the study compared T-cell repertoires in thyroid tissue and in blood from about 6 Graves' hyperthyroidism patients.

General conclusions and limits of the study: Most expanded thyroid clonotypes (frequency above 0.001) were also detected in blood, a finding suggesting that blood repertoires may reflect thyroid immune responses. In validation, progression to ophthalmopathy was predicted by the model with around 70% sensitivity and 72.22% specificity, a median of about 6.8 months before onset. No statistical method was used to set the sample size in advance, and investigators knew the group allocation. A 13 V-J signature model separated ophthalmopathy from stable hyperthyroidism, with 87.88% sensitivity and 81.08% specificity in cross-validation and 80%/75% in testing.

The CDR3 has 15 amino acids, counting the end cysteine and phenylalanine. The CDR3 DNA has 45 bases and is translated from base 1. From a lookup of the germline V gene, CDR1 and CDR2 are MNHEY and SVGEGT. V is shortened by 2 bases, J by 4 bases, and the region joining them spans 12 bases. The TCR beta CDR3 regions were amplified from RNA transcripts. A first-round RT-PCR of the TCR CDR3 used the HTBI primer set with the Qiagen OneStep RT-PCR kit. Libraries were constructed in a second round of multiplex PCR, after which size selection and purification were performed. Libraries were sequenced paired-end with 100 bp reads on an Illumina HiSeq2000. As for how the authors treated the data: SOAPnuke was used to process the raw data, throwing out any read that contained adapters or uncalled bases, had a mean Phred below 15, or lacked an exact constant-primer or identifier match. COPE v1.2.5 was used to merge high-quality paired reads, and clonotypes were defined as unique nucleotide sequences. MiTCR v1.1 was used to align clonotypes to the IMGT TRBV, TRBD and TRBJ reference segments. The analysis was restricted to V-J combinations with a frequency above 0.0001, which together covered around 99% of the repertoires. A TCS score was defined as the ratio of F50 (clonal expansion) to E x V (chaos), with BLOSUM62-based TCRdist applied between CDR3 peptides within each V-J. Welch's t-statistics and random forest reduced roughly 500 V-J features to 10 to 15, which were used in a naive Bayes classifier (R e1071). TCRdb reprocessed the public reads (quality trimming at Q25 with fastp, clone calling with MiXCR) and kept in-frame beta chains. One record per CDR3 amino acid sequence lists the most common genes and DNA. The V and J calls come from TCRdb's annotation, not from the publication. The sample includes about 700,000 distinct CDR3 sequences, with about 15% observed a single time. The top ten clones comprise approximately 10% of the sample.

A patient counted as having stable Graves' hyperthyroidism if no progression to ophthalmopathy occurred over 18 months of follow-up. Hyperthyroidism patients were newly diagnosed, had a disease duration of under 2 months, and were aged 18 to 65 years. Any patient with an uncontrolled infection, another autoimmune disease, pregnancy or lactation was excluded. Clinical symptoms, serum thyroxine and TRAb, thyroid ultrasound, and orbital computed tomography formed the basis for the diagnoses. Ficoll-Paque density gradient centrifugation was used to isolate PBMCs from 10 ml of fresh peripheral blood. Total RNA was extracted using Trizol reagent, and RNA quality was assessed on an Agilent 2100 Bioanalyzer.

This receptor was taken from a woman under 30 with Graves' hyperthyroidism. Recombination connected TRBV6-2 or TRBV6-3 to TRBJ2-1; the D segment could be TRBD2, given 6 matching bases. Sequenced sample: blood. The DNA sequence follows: TGTGCCAGCAGTTACCAGGGCGGGGTATACAATGAGCAGTTCTTC. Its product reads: CASSYQGGVYNEQFF.